Presented here are 4 T cell receptor beta chains from one specimen sequenced in a study of beta chain features in type 1 diabetes. These receptors have no known antigen. General study points: Among all four CD4+ subsets, Type 1 diabetes patients had TCRB CDR3s that were moderately but significantly shorter.

Reverse transcription of all isolated RNA meant that expressed TCRB transcripts were sequenced. The method was immunoSEQ multiplex PCR; TCRdb's version includes in-frame clones alone and lacks a portion of them. Counted here are 250,000 or so clones, approximately 15% occurring once; the ten biggest clones make up approximately 0.018%. The sequenced sample was naive CD4+ T cells from blood. These TCRs come from a young man with type 1 diabetes.

This sequence joins TRBV6-5 and TRBJ2-7; D is uncertain. Germline values: CDR1 MNHEY, CDR2 SVGAGI. The CDR3 has 12 amino acids. The ends were cut back, 5 bases at V and 4 bases at J, with 9 bases in the middle. CDR3 bases: TGTGCCAGCAGTGAGTCCGGTTACGAGCAGTACTTC. As protein: CASSESGYEQYF.

This clone was detected only a few times. In DNA form, the CDR3 reads TGCGCCAGCAGTCGGGGGACAGGGGGCGAGATTGAGCAGTTCTTC. The encoded protein is CASSRGTGGEIEQFF. This sequence joins TRBV4-1 and TRBJ2-1, with TRBD1 identical over 12 bases. This CDR3 comprises 15 residues. V gave up 6 bases and J gave up 9 bases; unmatched junction bases: 9. The germline gives CDR1 MGHRA, CDR2 YSYEKL.

This chain connects TRBV7-6 to TRBJ1-1; D remains unclear. The CDR3 runs to 13 residues. The V end lost 5 bases, the J end lost 1 base, and 8 bases lay between the germline ends. Germline V gene data show CDR1 as SGHVS and CDR2 as FNYEAQ. The DNA of the CDR3 is TGTGCCAGCAGCCTAGAGAGGAACACTGAAGCTTTCTTT. It yields the protein CASSLERNTEAFF.

The chain employs TRBV6-5 and TRBJ2-5; TRBD1 aligns across 8 bases. Unmatched junction bases numbered 14, after V lost 8 bases and J lost 6 bases. CDR3 size: 15 residues. Germline-derived CDR1 and CDR2 are MNHEY and SVGAGI. The CDR3 reads CASRQGRTGPQTQYF. The CDR3 region has the DNA TGTGCCAGCCGACAGGGGCGAACGGGTCCCCAGACCCAGTACTTC.